This TCR beta chain was sequenced for a study of T-cell memory formation after mild COVID-19. Notes on the study in general: The CD4+ clones that contracted clustered mainly within CM and EM, and the CD8+ clones concentrated in EMRA. Balance between CD4 and CD8 was seen in clones contracting day 15 to 85, and a CD4+ lean was seen in later expanders. Still unconfirmed is whether the second-wave clones peaking on day 37 recognized SARS-CoV-2.

This clonotype was counted between two and nine times. The antigen is unknown. This CDR3 spans 20 amino acids. Per germline, CDR1 ENHRY and CDR2 SYGVKD. V lost 5 bases to trimming and J lost 1 base; unmatched junction nucleotides: 16. TCR alpha and TCR beta cDNA libraries with sample barcodes and UMIs came from 5'RACE using constant-segment primers. A single record per CDR3 protein comes from TCRdb applying MiXCR to the 5' RACE reads. The sample includes 290,000 or so distinct CDR3 sequences, 15% to 20% seen only once; the top ten take around 21%. The sequence was obtained from a man aged 18 to 30 who had mild COVID-19 (a few samples of this study predate the infection). Cell type and time point are not known. Sequencing was performed on PBMCs or a T cell subset sorted from them (not recorded which). The chain uses TRBV10-3 and TRBJ1-5; 11 bases fit TRBD1. The CDR3 reads CAISPAPGQGGGLSNQPQHF. The CDR3 coding sequence is TGTGCCATCAGTCCCGCCCCGGGACAGGGGGGGGGATTGAGCAATCAGCCCCAGCATTTT.